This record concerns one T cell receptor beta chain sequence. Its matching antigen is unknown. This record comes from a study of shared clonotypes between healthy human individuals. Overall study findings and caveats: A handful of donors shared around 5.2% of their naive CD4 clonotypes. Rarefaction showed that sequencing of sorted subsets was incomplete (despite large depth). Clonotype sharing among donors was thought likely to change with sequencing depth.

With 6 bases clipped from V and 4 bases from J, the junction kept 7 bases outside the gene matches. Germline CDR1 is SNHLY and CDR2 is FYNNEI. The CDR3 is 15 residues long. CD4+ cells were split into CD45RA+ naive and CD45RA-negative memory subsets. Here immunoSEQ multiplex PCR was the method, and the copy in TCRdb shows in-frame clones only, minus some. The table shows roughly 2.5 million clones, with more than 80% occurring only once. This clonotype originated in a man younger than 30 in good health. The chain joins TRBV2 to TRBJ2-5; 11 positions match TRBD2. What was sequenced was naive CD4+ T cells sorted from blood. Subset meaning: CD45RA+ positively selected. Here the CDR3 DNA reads TGTGCCAGCAGGGTTAGACTAGCGGGGTTAGAGACCCAGTACTTC. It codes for CASRVRLAGLETQYF.